This TCR beta chain was captured in a study of CD8+ T cells in alopecia areata listed by TCRdb under 2018. For the wider study: The treated patients took part in an open-label pilot trial in which moderate-to-severe alopecia areata was treated with oral tofacitinib at 5 to 10 mg twice daily. Tofacitinib was administered for 6 to 18 months, and 6 months of follow-up off drug were then conducted to assess delayed response and recurrence. High-throughput TCRbeta sequencing was used to examine T cell clonal expansion in alopecia areata in both the C3H/HeJ mouse model and human patients. In humans, TCRbeta sequencing was performed on scalp tissue and on sorted CD4+ and CD8+ peripheral blood T cells from healthy controls and from patients with patchy or totalis/universalis alopecia areata. Biopsies were taken from tofacitinib-treated patients at baseline and again at 4 and 24 weeks into treatment, and several of those patients also had a later scalp biopsy. Clonality in the scalp was compared among normal scalp (n=4), patchy alopecia areata scalp (n=8), and alopecia totalis/universalis scalp (n=8). The RNA source kit depended on sample type: the PAXgene miRNA kit for fixed scalp, the miRNeasy kit for PBMCs, and the RNeasy kit for mouse skin. immunoSEQ multiplex PCR using 35 Vbeta forward primers and 13 Jbeta reverse primers was used to amplify TCRbeta CDR3 regions. Study-wide findings and limitations: Lesional scalp, especially in alopecia totalis/universalis, showed higher clonality and more expanded CD8+ clones than normal scalp, suggesting antigenic drive. Shared TCR sequences between patients were less evident than in mice, which may be partly attributable to HLA diversity in the patient population. Resident alphabeta T cells in normal human skin are also sequenced, complicating scalp TCR repertoire analysis, unlike mouse skin dominated by gammadelta T cells.

Library generation was performed with the immunoSEQ multiplex PCR assay. RNA was extracted from all samples and reverse transcribed into cDNA as template for TCR sequencing. SuperScript III was used for first-strand cDNA synthesis, primed with a 2:1 mix of oligo-dT and random hexamers. Amplification bias was assessed with a synthetic immune receptor repertoire, and residual bias was removed computationally. Turning to the authors' computational methods: Raw reads were preprocessed for error removal, and CDR3 was defined according to IMGT conventions as running from the conserved cysteine to phenylalanine. Clonality was computed as 1 minus the Shannon entropy, with the entropy normalized by log2 of the number of productive unique TCRs. Whether each scalp clone was CD4 or CD8 was inferred by checking scalp TCRbeta sequences against the CD4 and CD8 repertoires from sorted blood. TCRdb carries this immuneACCESS record with in-frame sequences only. Its versions omit some clonotypes, under half of them owing to an unresolved V gene in the studies checked, with the rest unexplained. V, J and clone size are those of that table, while D and trimming were read from the DNA. This sample gives about 160,000 clones in total; around 50% of them show up just once. In total, the top ten clones hold approximately 6.8% of the sample.

In the case of this clone: Its antigen target is currently unknown. There are no base qualities to consult, and no much larger clone falls within one base.

The junction shows trimming of 4 bases on V and 4 bases on J, and the gene matches do not reach 7 bases of it. The cysteine opens and the phenylalanine closes a CDR3 of 16 amino acids. Only the CDR3 part of the read is kept: 48 bases, read in frame from the first base. The germline V gene encodes CDR1 SEHNR and CDR2 FQNEAQ (reference sequence). Peripheral blood and lesional scalp punch biopsies were obtained from patients with alopecia areata. After PBMCs were isolated by density centrifugation and stained for CD3, CD4 and CD8, a FACSAria was used to sort CD4+ and CD8+ T cells. The TCR originated in a human donor with alopecia areata. Here the chain combines TRBV7-9 and TRBJ2-3; 11 of the junction bases match TRBD2. The sequencing input was CD4+ T cells sorted from blood. The CDR3 sequence is CASSWTSGPLPDTQYF. The nucleotides read TGTGCCAGCAGCTGGACTAGCGGGCCGCTCCCAGATACGCAGTATTTT. Full variable domain (CDR3 extended with the reference TRBV7-9 and TRBJ2-3 proteins): DTGVSQNPRHKITKRGQNVTFRCDPISEHNRLYWYRQTLGQGPEFLTYFQNEAQLEKSRLLSDRFSAERPKGSFSTLEIQRTEQGDSAMYLCASSWTSGPLPDTQYFGPGTRLTVL.